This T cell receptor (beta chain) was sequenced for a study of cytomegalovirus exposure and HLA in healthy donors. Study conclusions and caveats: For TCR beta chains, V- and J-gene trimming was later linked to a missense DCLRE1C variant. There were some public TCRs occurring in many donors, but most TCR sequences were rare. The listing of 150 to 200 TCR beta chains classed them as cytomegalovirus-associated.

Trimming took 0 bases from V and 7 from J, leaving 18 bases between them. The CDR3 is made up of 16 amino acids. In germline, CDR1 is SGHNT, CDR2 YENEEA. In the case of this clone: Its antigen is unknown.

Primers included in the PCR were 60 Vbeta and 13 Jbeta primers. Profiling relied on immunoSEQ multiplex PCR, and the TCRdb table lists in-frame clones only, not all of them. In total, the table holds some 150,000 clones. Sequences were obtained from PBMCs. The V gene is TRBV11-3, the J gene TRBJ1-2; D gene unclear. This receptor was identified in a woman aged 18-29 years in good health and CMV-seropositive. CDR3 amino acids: CASSLDRMDGIFGYTF. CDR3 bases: TGTGCCAGCAGCTTAGATAGGATGGACGGGATATTTGGCTACACCTTC. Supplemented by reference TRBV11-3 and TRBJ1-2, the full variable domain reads EAGVVQSPRYKIIEKKQPVAFWCNPISGHNTLYWYLQNLGQGPELLIRYENEEAVDDSQLPKDRFSAERLKGVDSTLKIQPAELGDSAVYLCASSLDRMDGIFGYTFGSGTRLTVV.